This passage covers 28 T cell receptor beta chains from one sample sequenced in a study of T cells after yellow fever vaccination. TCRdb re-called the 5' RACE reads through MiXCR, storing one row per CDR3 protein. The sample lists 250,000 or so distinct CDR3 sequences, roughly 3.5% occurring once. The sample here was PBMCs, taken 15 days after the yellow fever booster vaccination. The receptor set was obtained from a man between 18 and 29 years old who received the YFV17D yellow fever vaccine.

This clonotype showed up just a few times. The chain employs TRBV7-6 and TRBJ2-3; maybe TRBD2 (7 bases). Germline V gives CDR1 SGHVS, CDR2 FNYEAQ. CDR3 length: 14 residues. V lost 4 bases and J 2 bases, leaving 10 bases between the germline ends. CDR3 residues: CASSYGGHTDTQYF. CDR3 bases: TGTGCCAGCAGCTACGGGGGGCACACAGATACGCAGTATTTT.

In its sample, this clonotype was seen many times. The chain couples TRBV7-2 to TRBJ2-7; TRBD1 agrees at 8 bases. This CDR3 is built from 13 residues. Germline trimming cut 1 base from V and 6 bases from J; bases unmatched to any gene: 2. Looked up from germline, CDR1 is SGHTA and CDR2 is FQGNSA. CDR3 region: CASSLGTGGEQYV. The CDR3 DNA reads TGTGCCAGCAGCTTAGGAACAGGGGGCGAGCAGTACGTC.

The CDR3 loop reads CASSREVDTEAFF. The CDR3 DNA is TGTGCCAGCAGTCGGGAGGTGGACACTGAAGCTTTCTTT. The chain carries TRBV6-4 and TRBJ1-1; D ambiguous. The V and J ends lost 5 bases and 3 bases respectively, with 10 bases between them. CDR3 length: 13 residues. CDR1 is MRHNA, CDR2 SNTAGT, per germline.

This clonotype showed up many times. The CDR3 bases are TGTGCCAGCAGTTCCCAGGGTGCCGGAAACACCATATATTTT. Protein: CASSSQGAGNTIYF. This chain uses TRBV12-3 or TRBV12-4 with TRBJ1-3; D perhaps matches TRBD1 (5 bases). This CDR3 contains 14 residues. Trimming stripped 4 bases from V and 4 bases from J, with 11 bases between.

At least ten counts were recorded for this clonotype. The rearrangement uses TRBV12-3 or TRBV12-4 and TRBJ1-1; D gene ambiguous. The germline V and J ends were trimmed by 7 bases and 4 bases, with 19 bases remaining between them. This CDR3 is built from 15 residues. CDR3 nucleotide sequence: TGTGCCAGCAATTCGATAGTCCCGCGGATCACTGAAGCTTTCTTT. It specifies CASNSIVPRITEAFF.

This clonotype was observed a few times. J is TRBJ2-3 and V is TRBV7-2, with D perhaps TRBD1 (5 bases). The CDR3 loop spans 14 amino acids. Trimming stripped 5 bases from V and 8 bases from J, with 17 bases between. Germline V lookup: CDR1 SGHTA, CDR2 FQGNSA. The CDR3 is CASSLGRSQGTQYF. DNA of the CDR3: TGTGCCAGCAGCCTTGGACGGTCCCAGGGTACGCAGTATTTT.

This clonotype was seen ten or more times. In DNA, the CDR3 is TGTGCCAGCAGCTCCTATAATTCACCCCTCCACTTT. Encoded protein: CASSSYNSPLHF. This chain links TRBV7-2 with TRBJ1-6; D unclear. The germline gives CDR1 SGHTA, CDR2 FQGNSA. There are 12 residues in the CDR3. Trimming removed 4 bases from V and 2 bases from J, with 0 bases in between.

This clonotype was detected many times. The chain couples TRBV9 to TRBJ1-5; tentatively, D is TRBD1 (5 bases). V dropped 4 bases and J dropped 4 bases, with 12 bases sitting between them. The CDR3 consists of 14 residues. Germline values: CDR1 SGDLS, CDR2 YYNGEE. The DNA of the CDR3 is TGTGCCAGCAGCCTTGGGACCGCTAATCAGCCCCAGCATTTT. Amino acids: CASSLGTANQPQHF.

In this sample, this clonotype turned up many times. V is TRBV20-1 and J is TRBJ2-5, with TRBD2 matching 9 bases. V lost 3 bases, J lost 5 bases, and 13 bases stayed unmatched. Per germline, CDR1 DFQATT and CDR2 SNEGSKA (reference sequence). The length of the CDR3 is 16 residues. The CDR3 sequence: CSASSPRTSGPETQYF. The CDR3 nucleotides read TGCAGTGCTAGTAGCCCCCGTACTAGCGGGCCCGAGACCCAGTACTTC.

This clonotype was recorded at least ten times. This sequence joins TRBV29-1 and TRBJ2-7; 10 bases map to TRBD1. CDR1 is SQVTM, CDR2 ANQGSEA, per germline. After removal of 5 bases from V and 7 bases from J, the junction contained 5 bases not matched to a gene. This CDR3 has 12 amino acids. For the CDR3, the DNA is TGCAGCGTTCCAAGGACAGGGGGAGAGCAGTACTTC. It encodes CSVPRTGGEQYF.

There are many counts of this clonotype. The CDR3 loop is CASSQVLIGSTDTQYF. As DNA, the CDR3 is TGCGCCAGCAGCCAAGTCCTCATCGGGAGCACAGATACGCAGTATTTT. The chain joins TRBV4-3 to TRBJ2-3, with D hard to call. Deletions cut 1 base from V and 0 bases from J, with 11 bases between. Germline-derived CDR1 and CDR2 are LGHNA and YSLEER. This CDR3 comprises 16 residues.

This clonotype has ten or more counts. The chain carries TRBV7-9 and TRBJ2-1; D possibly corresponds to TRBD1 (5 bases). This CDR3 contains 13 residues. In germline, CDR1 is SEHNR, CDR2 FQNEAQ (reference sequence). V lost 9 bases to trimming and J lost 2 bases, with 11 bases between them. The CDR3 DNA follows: TGTGCCAGTCAGGGCTGGCCCTACAATGAGCAGTTCTTC. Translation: CASQGWPYNEQFF.

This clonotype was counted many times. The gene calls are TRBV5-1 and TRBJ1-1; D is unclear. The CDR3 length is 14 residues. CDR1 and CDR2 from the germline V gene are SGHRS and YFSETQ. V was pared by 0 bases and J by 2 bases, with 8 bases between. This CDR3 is CASSLAPANTEAFF. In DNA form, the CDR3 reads TGCGCCAGCAGCTTGGCCCCAGCAAACACTGAAGCTTTCTTT.

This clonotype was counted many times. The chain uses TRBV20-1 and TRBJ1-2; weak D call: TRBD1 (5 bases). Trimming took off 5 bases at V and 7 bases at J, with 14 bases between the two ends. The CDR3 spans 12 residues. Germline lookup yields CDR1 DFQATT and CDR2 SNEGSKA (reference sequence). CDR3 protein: CSARDGASGYTF. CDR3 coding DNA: TGCAGTGCTCGTGACGGGGCTTCTGGCTACACCTTC.

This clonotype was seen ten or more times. CDR3 coding DNA: TGCAGTGCTAGACCTACCGTAGAAGATACGCAGTATTTT. The encoded protein is CSARPTVEDTQYF. V and J are TRBV20-1 and TRBJ2-3; no definite D call. Looked up from germline, CDR1 is DFQATT and CDR2 is SNEGSKA (reference sequence). This CDR3 is 13 amino acids long. V was shortened by 2 bases and J by 5 bases, with 11 bases between the two germline ends.

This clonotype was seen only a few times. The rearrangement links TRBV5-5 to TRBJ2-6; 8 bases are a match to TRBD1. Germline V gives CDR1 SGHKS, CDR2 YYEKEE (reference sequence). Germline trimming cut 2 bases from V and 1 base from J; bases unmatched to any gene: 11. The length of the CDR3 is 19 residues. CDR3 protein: CASSFVQGAVLSGANVLTF. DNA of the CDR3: TGTGCCAGCAGCTTCGTCCAGGGGGCAGTCTTATCTGGGGCCAACGTCCTGACTTTC. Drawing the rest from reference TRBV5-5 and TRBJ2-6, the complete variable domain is DAGVTQSPTHLIKTRGQQVTLRCSPISGHKSVSWYQQVLGQGPQFIFQYYEKEERGRGNFPDRFSARQFPNYSSELNVNALLLGDSALYLCASSFVQGAVLSGANVLTFGAGSRLTVL.

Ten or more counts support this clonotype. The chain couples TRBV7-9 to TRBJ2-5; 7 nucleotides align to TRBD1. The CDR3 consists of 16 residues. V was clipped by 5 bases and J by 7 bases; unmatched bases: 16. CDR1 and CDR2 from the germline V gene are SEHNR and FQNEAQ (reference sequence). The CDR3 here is CASSPEQGPNGRTQYF. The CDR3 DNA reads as TGTGCCAGCAGCCCAGAACAGGGGCCCAACGGCCGGACCCAGTACTTC.

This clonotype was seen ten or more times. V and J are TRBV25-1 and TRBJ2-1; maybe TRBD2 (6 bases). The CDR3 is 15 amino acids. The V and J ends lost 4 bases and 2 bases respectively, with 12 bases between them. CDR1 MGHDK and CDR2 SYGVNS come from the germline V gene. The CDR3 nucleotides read TGTGCCAGCAGTGCTCCGGGGGAAGCCTACAATGAGCAGTTCTTC. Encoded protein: CASSAPGEAYNEQFF.

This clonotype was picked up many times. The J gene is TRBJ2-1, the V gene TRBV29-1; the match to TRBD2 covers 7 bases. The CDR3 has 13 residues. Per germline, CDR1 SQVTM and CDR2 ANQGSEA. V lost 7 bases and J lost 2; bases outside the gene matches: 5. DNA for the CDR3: TGCAGCGCCGAGGCGGGGGCCTACAATGAGCAGTTCTTC. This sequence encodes CSAEAGAYNEQFF.

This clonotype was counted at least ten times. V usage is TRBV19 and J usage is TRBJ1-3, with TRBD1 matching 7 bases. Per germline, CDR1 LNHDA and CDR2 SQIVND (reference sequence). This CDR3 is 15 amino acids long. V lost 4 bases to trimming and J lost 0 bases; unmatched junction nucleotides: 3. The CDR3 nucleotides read TGTGCCAGTAGTACTGGACAGGTCTCTGGAAACACCATATATTTT. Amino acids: CASSTGQVSGNTIYF.

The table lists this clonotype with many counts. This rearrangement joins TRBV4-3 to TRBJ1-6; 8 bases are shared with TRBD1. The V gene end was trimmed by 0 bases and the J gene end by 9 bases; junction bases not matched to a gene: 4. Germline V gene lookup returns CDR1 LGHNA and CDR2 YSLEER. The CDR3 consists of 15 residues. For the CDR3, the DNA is TGCGCCAGCAGCCAAGAAAACAGGGGGTCTTCACCCCTCCACTTT. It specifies CASSQENRGSSPLHF.

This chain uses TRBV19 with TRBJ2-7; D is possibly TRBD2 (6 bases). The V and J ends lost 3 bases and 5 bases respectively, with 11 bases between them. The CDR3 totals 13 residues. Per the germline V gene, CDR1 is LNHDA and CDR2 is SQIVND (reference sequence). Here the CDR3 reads CASSMLWGDEQYV. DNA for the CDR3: TGTGCCAGTAGTATGCTTTGGGGGGACGAGCAGTACGTC.

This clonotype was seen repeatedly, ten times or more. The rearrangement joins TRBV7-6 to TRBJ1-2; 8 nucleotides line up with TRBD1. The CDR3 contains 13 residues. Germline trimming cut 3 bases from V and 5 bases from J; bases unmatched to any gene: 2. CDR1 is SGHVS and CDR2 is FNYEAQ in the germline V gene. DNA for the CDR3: TGTGCCAGCAGCTTCGGGACAGGTTATGGCTACACCTTC. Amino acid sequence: CASSFGTGYGYTF.

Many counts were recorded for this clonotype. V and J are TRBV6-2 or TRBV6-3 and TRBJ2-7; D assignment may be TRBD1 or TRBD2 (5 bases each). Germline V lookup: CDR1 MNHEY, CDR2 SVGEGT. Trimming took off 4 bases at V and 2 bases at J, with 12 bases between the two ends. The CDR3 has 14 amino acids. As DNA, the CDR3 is TGTGCCAGCAGTTGGGTCCAGGGAGCCTACGAGCAGTACGTC. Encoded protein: CASSWVQGAYEQYV.

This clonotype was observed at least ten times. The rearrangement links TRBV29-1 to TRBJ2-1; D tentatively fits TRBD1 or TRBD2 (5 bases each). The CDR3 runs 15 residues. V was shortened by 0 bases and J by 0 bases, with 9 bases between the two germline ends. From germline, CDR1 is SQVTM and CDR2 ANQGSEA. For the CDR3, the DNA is TGCAGCGTTGAAGATTACGGGACCTCCTACAATGAGCAGTTCTTC. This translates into CSVEDYGTSYNEQFF.

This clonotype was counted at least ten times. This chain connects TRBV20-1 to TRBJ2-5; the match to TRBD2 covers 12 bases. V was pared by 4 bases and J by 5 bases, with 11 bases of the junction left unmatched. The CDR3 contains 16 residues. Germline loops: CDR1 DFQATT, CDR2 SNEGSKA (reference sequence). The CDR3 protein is CSAIAGLAGLGETQYF. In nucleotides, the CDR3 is TGCAGTGCTATAGCCGGACTAGCGGGGCTCGGTGAGACCCAGTACTTC.

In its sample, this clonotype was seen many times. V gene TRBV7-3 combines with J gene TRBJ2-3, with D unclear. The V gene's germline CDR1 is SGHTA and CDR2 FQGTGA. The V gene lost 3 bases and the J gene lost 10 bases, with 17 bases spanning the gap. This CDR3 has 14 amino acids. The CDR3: CASSLGISNSAQYF. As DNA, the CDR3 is TGTGCCAGCAGCTTGGGTATATCTAATTCGGCGCAGTATTTT.

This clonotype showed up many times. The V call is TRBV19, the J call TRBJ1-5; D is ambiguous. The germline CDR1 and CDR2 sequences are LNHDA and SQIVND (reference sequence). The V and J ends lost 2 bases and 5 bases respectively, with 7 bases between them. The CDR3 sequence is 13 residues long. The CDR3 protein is CASSIFVDQPQHF. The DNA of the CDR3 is TGTGCCAGTAGTATATTTGTCGATCAGCCCCAGCATTTT.